The entry below describes one T cell receptor beta chain. As yet, its antigen is unknown. Possible read error: a much larger clone is one base away. The sample belongs to a study of blood T cells in healthy people across ages. As for the study in general: Capturing about one barcoded beta molecule per two T cells was achieved by template switching. General study points: Underestimates were what the diversity estimates from one million T cells were considered to be.

The CDR3 is 16 residues long. From germline, CDR1 is LNHNV and CDR2 YYDKDF (reference sequence). It was 8 to 10 milliliters of peripheral blood that were drawn from each donor. Then a second PCR, running roughly 7 to 11 cycles, was carried out with a sample-barcoded 5' primer and a J-beta primer mix. From the 5' RACE reads, TCRdb called clonotypes with MiXCR, one entry per CDR3 protein. The sample holds under 850,000 distinct CDR3 sequences; about 36% are singletons and the top ten take over 10%. The chain uses TRBV15 and TRBJ2-6; D is ambiguous. Specimen: blood. This clonotype was obtained from a young man in good health. This chain's CDR3 is CATSRAADSGTNVLTF. DNA of the CDR3: TGTGCCACCAGCAGAGCTGCAGACTCTGGGACCAACGTCCTGACTTTC.